The 2 T cell receptor beta chains below come from one sample, sequenced in a study of CD8 T cells in ankylosing spondylitis. TCRdb redid the calling of the 5' RACE reads with MiXCR, one entry per CDR3 protein. The sample comprises over 25,000 distinct CDR3 sequences, roughly 7.3% of which are singletons, and around 30% rests with the top ten. Material for sequencing was blood. The source is a male donor with ankylosing spondylitis or in good health (not recorded which).

The chain has TRBV5-1 and TRBJ2-3; TRBD1 agrees at 7 bases. Looked up from germline, CDR1 is SGHRS and CDR2 is YFSETQ. The CDR3 has 14 residues. V trimming: 6 bases; J trimming: 0 bases; junction bases outside the gene matches: 4. CDR3 DNA: TGCGCCAGCACAGGGGGATTGAGCACAGATACGCAGTATTTT. Translating it yields CASTGGLSTDTQYF.

The chain recombines TRBV12-3 or TRBV12-4 with TRBJ2-2; no definite D call. The CDR3 has 12 residues. V was trimmed by 5 bases and J by 4 bases, leaving 5 bases between them. The CDR3 region is CASSRPTGELFF. The CDR3 region has the DNA TGTGCCAGCAGTCGTCCCACCGGGGAGCTGTTTTTT.